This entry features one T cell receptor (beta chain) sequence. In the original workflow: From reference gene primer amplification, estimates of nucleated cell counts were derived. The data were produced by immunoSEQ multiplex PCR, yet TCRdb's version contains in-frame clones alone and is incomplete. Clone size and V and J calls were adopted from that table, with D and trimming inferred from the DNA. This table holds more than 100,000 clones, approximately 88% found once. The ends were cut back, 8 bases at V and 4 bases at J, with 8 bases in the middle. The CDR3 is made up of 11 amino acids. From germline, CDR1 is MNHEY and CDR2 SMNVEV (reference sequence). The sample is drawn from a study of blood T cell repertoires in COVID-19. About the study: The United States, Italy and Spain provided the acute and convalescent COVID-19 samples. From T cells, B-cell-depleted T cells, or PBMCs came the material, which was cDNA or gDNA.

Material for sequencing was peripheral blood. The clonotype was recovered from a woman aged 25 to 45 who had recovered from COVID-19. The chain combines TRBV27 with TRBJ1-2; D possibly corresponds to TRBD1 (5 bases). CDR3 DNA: TGTGCCAGCTCGGGGGGCTATGGCTACACCTTC. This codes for CASSGGYGYTF.